Each of the 9 T cell receptor beta chains below was sequenced from the same sample in a study of blood T cells in healthy people across ages. PCR was performed a second time for roughly 7 to 11 cycles using a sample-barcoded 5' primer and a J-beta primer mix. Via MiXCR, TCRdb re-called the 5' RACE reads, giving one row per CDR3 protein. Among 2 million or so distinct CDR3 sequences listed, 49% were seen once. The sample was blood. Source of these receptors: a woman aged 40 to 50 in good health.

This clonotype turned up a few times. The chain links TRBV2 to TRBJ1-1; 8 positions agree with TRBD1. V lost 1 base, J lost 6 bases, and 1 base stayed unmatched. The germline gives CDR1 SNHLY, CDR2 FYNNEI. CDR3 length: 13 residues. CDR3 coding DNA: TGTGCCAGCAGTGAAGTACAGGGGGCTGAAGCTTTCTTT. Translation gives CASSEVQGAEAFF. The full variable domain, with the rest looked up from reference TRBV2 and TRBJ1-1, is EPEVTQTPSHQVTQMGQEVILRCVPISNHLYFYWYRQILGQKVEFLVSFYNNEISEKSEIFDDQFSVERPDGSNFTLKIRSTKLEDSAMYFCASSEVQGAEAFFGQGTRLTVV.

This clonotype was counted a few times. The J gene is TRBJ2-3, the V gene TRBV20-1, with D tentatively TRBD1 (6 bases). This CDR3 spans 14 amino acids. The V gene's germline CDR1 is DFQATT and CDR2 SNEGSKA (reference sequence). The germline V and J ends were trimmed by 0 bases and 5 bases, with 12 bases remaining between them. This chain's CDR3 is CSARDQGGGDTQYF. The CDR3, as DNA: TGCAGTGCTAGAGATCAAGGGGGTGGAGATACGCAGTATTTT.

In the case of this clonotype: Germline is not matched at one junction end, which may reflect a read error. The chain combines TRBV28 with TRBJ2-3; 11 nucleotides line up with TRBD2. Per the germline V gene, CDR1 is MDHEN and CDR2 is SYDVKM. The CDR3 runs to 15 residues. The chain's CDR3 is CASRGGTSGTDAQYF. In DNA form, the CDR3 reads TGTGCCAGCAGGGGAGGGACTAGCGGCACAGATGCGCAGTATTTT.

J is TRBJ2-3 and V is TRBV9; 8 bases match TRBD1. The CDR3 extends over 15 amino acids. V gave up 1 base and J gave up 3 bases; unmatched junction bases: 4. The germline V gene has CDR1 SGDLS and CDR2 YYNGEE. The CDR3 bases are TGTGCCAGCAGCGTACGGACAGGGATAACAGATACGCAGTATTTT. It encodes CASSVRTGITDTQYF. The full variable domain, with the rest looked up from reference TRBV9 and TRBJ2-3, is DSGVTQTPKHLITATGQRVTLRCSPRSGDLSVYWYQQSLDQGLQFLIQYYNGEERAKGNILERFSAQQFPDLHSELNLSSLELGDSALYFCASSVRTGITDTQYFGPGTRLTVL.

Concerning this clonotype itself: One end of the junction does not line up with germline, which may come from a read error. The chain carries TRBV5-1 and TRBJ2-1, with 15 bases that match TRBD2. CDR1 and CDR2 (germline): SGHRS, YFSETQ. This CDR3 is 18 amino acids long. CDR3 in DNA: TGCACCAGCAGCCCGGGACTAGCGGGGGGACAGATTAACAATGAGCAGTTCTTC. Encoded protein: CTSSPGLAGGQINNEQFF.

This clonotype occurred a few times. V is TRBV7-2 and J is TRBJ2-3; perhaps TRBD1 as D (5 bases). CDR3 size: 15 residues. The V gene lost 3 bases and the J gene lost 1 base, with 11 bases spanning the gap. CDR1 and CDR2 from the germline V gene are SGHTA and FQGNSA. The DNA of the CDR3 is TGTGCCAGCAGCTTCCAGGGTCCAGGCACAGATACGCAGTATTTT. Encoded protein: CASSFQGPGTDTQYF.

This chain links TRBV12-3 or TRBV12-4 with TRBJ2-3, with 7 nucleotides matching TRBD1. J gave up 2 bases and V 5 bases, and 16 bases lay outside the gene matches. CDR3 length: 18 amino acids. CDR3 nucleotide sequence: TGTGCCAGCAGTAGCAACCCTTCGGACAGGCCTAACACAGATACGCAGTATTTT. This codes for CASSSNPSDRPNTDTQYF.

This chain connects TRBV12-3 or TRBV12-4 to TRBJ1-1, with 7 nucleotides matching TRBD1. V gave up 5 bases and J gave up 4 bases; unmatched junction bases: 7. This CDR3 is built from 14 residues. The DNA for the CDR3 is TGTGCCAGCAGTCGACAGGGCTTGGGCACTGAAGCTTTCTTT. Its protein is CASSRQGLGTEAFF.

A few counts support this clonotype. A read error may explain this, as a much larger clone is one base away. The chain joins TRBV7-9 to TRBJ2-6; D ambiguous. Trimming cost V 8 bases and J 2 bases, with 7 bases left between them. The CDR3 is 13 residues long. Germline CDR1 is SEHNR and CDR2 is FQNEAQ (reference sequence). The CDR3 coding sequence is TGTGCCAGCTGCCCCCCTGGGGCCAACGTCCTGACTTTC. Protein: CASCPPGANVLTF.